This T cell receptor beta chain was found in a study of cytomegalovirus exposure and HLA in healthy donors. Primers included in the PCR were 60 Vbeta and 13 Jbeta primers. Repertoires were generated with immunoSEQ multiplex PCR, while TCRdb's copy carries only in-frame clones and drops some. This sample carries roughly 55,000 clones, with approximately 11% going to the ten biggest clones. CDR1 is MNHNY, CDR2 SVGAGI, per germline (reference sequence). The CDR3 sequence is 15 residues long. The V gene end was trimmed by 0 bases and the J gene end by 0 bases; junction bases not matched to a gene: 0. This clonotype originated in a woman between 45 and 60 years old in good health and CMV-seropositive. V usage is TRBV6-6 and J usage is TRBJ2-7; 9 nucleotides agree with TRBD2. Sample: PBMCs. The DNA of the CDR3 is TGTGCCAGCAGTTACTCAGCGGGGGGCTCCTACGAGCAGTACTTC. Protein sequence: CASSYSAGGSYEQYF.